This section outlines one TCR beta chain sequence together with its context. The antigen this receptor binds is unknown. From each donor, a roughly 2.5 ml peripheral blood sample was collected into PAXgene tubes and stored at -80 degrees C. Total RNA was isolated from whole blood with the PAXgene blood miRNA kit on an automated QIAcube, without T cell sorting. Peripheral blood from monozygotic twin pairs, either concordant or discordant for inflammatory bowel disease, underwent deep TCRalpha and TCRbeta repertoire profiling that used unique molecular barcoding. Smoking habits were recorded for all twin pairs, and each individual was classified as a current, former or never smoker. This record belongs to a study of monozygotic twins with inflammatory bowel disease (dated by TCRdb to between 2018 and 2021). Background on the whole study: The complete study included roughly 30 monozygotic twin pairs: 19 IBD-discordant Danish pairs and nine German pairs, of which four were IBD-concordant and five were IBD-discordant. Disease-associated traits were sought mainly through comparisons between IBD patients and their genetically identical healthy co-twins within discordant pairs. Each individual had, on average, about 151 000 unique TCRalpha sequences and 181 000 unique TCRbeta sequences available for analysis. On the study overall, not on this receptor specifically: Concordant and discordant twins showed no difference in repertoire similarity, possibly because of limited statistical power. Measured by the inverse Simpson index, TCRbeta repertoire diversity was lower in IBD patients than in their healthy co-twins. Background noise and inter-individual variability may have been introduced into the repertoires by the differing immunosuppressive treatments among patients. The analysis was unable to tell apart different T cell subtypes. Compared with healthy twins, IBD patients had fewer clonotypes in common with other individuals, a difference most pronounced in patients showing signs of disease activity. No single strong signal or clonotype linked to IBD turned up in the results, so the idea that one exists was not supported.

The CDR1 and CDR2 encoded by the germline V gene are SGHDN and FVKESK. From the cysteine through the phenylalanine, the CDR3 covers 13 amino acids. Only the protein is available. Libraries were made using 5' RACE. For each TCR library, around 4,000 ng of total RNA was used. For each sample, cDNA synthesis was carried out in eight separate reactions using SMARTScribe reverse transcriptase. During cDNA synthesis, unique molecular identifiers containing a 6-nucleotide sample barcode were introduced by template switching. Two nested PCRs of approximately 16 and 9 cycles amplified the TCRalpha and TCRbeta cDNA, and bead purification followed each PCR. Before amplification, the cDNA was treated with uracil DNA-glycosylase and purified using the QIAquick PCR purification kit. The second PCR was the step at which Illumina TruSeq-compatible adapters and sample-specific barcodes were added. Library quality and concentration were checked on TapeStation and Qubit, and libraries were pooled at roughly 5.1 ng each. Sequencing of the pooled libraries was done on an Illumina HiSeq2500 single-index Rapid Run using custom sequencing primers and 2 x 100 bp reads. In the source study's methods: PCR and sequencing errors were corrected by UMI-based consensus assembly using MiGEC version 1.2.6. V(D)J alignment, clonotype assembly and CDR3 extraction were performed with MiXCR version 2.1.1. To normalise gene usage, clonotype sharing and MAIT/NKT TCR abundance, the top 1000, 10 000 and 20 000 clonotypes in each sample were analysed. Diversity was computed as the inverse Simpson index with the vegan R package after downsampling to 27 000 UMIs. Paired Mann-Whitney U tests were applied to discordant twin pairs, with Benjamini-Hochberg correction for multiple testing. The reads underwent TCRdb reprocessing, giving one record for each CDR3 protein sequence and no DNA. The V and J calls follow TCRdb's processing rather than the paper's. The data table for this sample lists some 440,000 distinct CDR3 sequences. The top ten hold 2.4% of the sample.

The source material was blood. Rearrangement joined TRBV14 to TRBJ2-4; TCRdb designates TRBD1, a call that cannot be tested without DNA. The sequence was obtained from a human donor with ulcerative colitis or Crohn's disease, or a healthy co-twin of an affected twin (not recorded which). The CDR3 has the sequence CASSQPGRNIQYF.